Listed here are 21 T cell receptor beta chains from one sample, sequenced in a study of low-dose radiotherapy and immunotherapy resistance in tumors. Time point noted: after trial treatment. Regarding treatment: LDRT plus nivolumab, ipilimumab, low-dose cyclophosphamide and aspirin (RACIN trial). Primers used for first-strand cDNA, a TRAV- and TRBV-specific set, covered both alpha and beta chains. Both a constant-region primer and a V-primer adapter served to amplify TCRs across around 20 PCR cycles. TCRdb reprocessed the reads with MiXCR, giving one entry per CDR3 protein. The sample shows tens of thousands of distinct CDR3 sequences, over 15% of them seen only once. The material was PBMCs, obtained after low-dose radiotherapy plus immunotherapy. The receptors stem from a male donor with prostate cancer.

The chain recombines TRBV4-1 with TRBJ2-2; no clear D gene. The CDR3 loop spans 11 amino acids. Trimming stripped 6 bases from V and 9 bases from J, with 8 bases between. The germline V gene has CDR1 MGHRA and CDR2 YSYEKL. Here the CDR3 DNA reads TGCGCCAGCAGACGTCCCAGGGAGCTGTTTTTT. It encodes CASRRPRELFF.

The CDR3 DNA follows: TGCGCCAGCAGCCCTGTCGGGACTAGCGGCAAAACCTACAATGAGCAGTTCTTC. Amino acid sequence: CASSPVGTSGKTYNEQFF. This sequence joins TRBV4-1 and TRBJ2-1; 11 bases agree with TRBD2. Germline values: CDR1 MGHRA, CDR2 YSYEKL. V was clipped by 4 bases and J by 2 bases; unmatched bases: 10. The length of the CDR3 is 18 residues.

This clonotype has ten or more counts. The V gene is TRBV6-8, the J gene TRBJ2-7; 7 bases are a match to TRBD1. Germline trimming cut 8 bases from V and 2 bases from J; bases unmatched to any gene: 6. This CDR3 is 13 amino acids long. Germline values: CDR1 MNHGY, CDR2 SAAAGT. In DNA, the CDR3 is TGTGCCAGCGAAGGGGGCAACCCCTACGAGCAGTACTTC. Its translation is CASEGGNPYEQYF.

This clonotype appeared many times. The V gene is TRBV29-1, the J gene TRBJ2-1; 14 bases agree with TRBD2. Germline V gives CDR1 SQVTM, CDR2 ANQGSEA. There are 15 residues in the CDR3. V shed 5 bases, J shed 3 bases, and the junction held 3 bases outside the gene matches. The CDR3 nucleotides read TGCAGCGTTCTGGGGACTAGCGGGGGCTACAATGAGCAGTTCTTC. Amino acid sequence: CSVLGTSGGYNEQFF.

This clonotype was counted many times. J is TRBJ2-5 and V is TRBV5-4; 9 bases match TRBD2. This CDR3 has 18 amino acids. Trimming removed 4 bases from V and 4 bases from J; junction bases left unmatched: 17. Germline CDR1 and CDR2: SGHNT and YYREEE (reference sequence). The CDR3 nucleotides are TGTGCCAGCAGCCTCCCCCGGGGCCTAGCGGGAAACGCAGAGACCCAGTACTTC. It translates to CASSLPRGLAGNAETQYF.

This clonotype was counted ten times or more. V is TRBV4-1 and J is TRBJ2-7; D gene ambiguous. The CDR3 runs 13 residues. The germline V gene encodes CDR1 MGHRA and CDR2 YSYEKL. V dropped 1 base and J dropped 4 bases, with 8 bases sitting between them. As DNA, the CDR3 is TGCGCCAGCAGCCAAGGTTCGGGTTACGAGCAGTACTTC. It codes for CASSQGSGYEQYF.

Ten or more counts support this clonotype. J is TRBJ1-1 and V is TRBV29-1; the match to TRBD1 covers 7 bases. Trimming at V came to 6 bases and at J to 4 bases, leaving 8 bases not matched to a gene. The CDR3 has 13 amino acids. From germline, CDR1 is SQVTM and CDR2 ANQGSEA. The CDR3 sequence: CSVLTGVGTEAFF. The CDR3 region has the DNA TGCAGCGTCCTCACAGGGGTCGGCACTGAAGCTTTCTTT.

In this sample, this clonotype turned up many times. V gene TRBV29-1 combines with J gene TRBJ2-5; 10 positions agree with TRBD2. V lost 7 bases to trimming and J lost 5 bases; unmatched junction nucleotides: 4. The V gene's germline CDR1 is SQVTM and CDR2 ANQGSEA. The CDR3 has 12 amino acids. CDR3 nucleotides: TGCAGCGCTAGCGGGAGTGTGGAGACCCAGTACTTC. Its protein is CSASGSVETQYF.

The genes are TRBV2 and TRBJ2-5; 9 nucleotides align to TRBD2. This CDR3 has 16 amino acids. Germline values: CDR1 SNHLY, CDR2 FYNNEI. The ends lost 3 bases at V and 7 bases at J; junction bases unmatched: 12. In nucleotides, the CDR3 is TGTGCCAGCAGTGAGCGAGGTCTAGCGGGATTCGGGACCCAGTACTTC. This sequence encodes CASSERGLAGFGTQYF.

In its sample, this clonotype was seen a few times. The V gene is TRBV5-1, the J gene TRBJ2-1; D is perhaps TRBD2 (5 bases). The CDR3 consists of 17 residues. The V end lost 4 bases, the J end lost 0 bases, and 17 bases lay between the germline ends. Germline-derived CDR1 and CDR2 are SGHRS and YFSETQ. CDR3 sequence reads: CASSQKPPRDSYNEQFF. The CDR3 DNA sequence: TGCGCCAGCAGCCAGAAACCTCCGAGGGACTCCTACAATGAGCAGTTCTTC.

This clonotype showed up many times. This chain uses TRBV29-1 with TRBJ2-7; TRBD2 matches 10 bases. Germline V lookup: CDR1 SQVTM, CDR2 ANQGSEA. V lost 0 bases, J lost 2 bases, and 7 bases stayed unmatched. The CDR3 extends over 16 amino acids. This chain's CDR3 is CSVEDSASGGPYEQYF. CDR3 nucleotide sequence: TGCAGCGTTGAAGATTCGGCTAGCGGGGGTCCCTACGAGCAGTACTTC.

This clonotype was found many times. The chain is built from TRBV2 and TRBJ2-1; no reliable D call. Looked up from germline, CDR1 is SNHLY and CDR2 is FYNNEI. This CDR3 has 11 amino acids. The V gene lost 3 bases and the J gene lost 10 bases, with 7 bases spanning the gap. CDR3 bases: TGTGCCAGCAGTGACTACGACGAGCAGTTCTTC. As protein: CASSDYDEQFF.

This clonotype was counted at least ten times. V gene TRBV10-3 combines with J gene TRBJ2-6; D not resolved. Between the trimmed V and J ends, which lost 4 bases and 4 bases, there was a span of 8 bases. Germline values: CDR1 ENHRY, CDR2 SYGVKD. This CDR3 comprises 14 residues. The DNA for the CDR3 is TGTGCCATCAGTGTTATGTCGGGGGCCAACGTCCTGACTTTC. Protein product: CAISVMSGANVLTF.

This clonotype was counted many times. The chain uses TRBV12-3 or TRBV12-4 and TRBJ2-3; 9 bases are a match to TRBD2. The CDR3 runs 15 residues. The junction had 8 bases not matched to a gene; V was cut back by 6 bases and J by 4 bases. CDR3 DNA sequence: TGTGCCAGCAGCGCGGGGGGGCGTCTCGCAGATACGCAGTATTTT. Translated: CASSAGGRLADTQYF.

This clonotype came up a few times. A far larger clone lies a single base away; this is likely a read error. CDR3 loop: CASSYKQGDYNEQYF. CDR3 bases: TGTGCCAGCAGTTACAAACAGGGGGACTACAATGAGCAGTACTTC. The rearrangement uses TRBV6-2 or TRBV6-3 and TRBJ2-7; tentatively, D is TRBD1 (8 bases). The germline V gene encodes CDR1 MNHEY and CDR2 SVGEGT. Trimming cost V 2 bases and J 7 bases, with 18 bases left between them. The CDR3 covers 15 residues.

This clonotype showed up many times. This chain uses TRBV20-1 with TRBJ2-5; no reliable D call. The CDR3 length is 12 residues. Between the trimmed V and J ends, which lost 1 base and 4 bases, there was a span of 7 bases. Germline V lookup: CDR1 DFQATT, CDR2 SNEGSKA (reference sequence). The CDR3 loop reads CSARGTAETQYF. CDR3 nucleotides: TGCAGTGCTAGAGGGACCGCAGAGACCCAGTACTTC.

This clonotype has ten or more counts. CDR3 bases: TGTGCCTGGAGTGTACACCTAGCGGGCAATGAGCAGTTCTTC. Translating it yields CAWSVHLAGNEQFF. This sequence joins TRBV30 and TRBJ2-1, with TRBD2 matching 8 bases. The CDR3 length is 14 residues. Germline CDR1 is GTSNPN and CDR2 is SVGIG (reference sequence). V was clipped by 0 bases and J by 6 bases; unmatched bases: 4.

This clonotype was observed at least ten times. The CDR3, as DNA: TGCAGTGCTAGTCTGGTCGGTTTCGCAACTAATGAAAAACTGTTTTTT. Translation: CSASLVGFATNEKLFF. The chain has TRBV20-1 and TRBJ1-4; D ambiguous. Germline V gives CDR1 DFQATT, CDR2 SNEGSKA (reference sequence). CDR3 length: 16 amino acids. V lost 3 bases and J 0 bases, leaving 14 bases between the germline ends.

This clonotype was picked up many times. The V gene is TRBV28, the J gene TRBJ2-4; the match to TRBD2 covers 9 bases. CDR3 length equals 16 residues. V gave up 4 bases and J gave up 3 bases; unmatched junction bases: 7. Germline V lookup: CDR1 MDHEN, CDR2 SYDVKM. CDR3 amino acids: CASSSIAGDGKNIQYF. CDR3 bases: TGTGCCAGCAGTTCAATAGCGGGAGATGGCAAAAACATTCAGTACTTC. Supplemented by reference TRBV28 and TRBJ2-4, the full variable domain reads DVKVTQSSRYLVKRTGEKVFLECVQDMDHENMFWYRQDPGLGLRLIYFSYDVKMKEKGDIPEGYSVSREKKERFSLILESASTNQTSMYLCASSSIAGDGKNIQYFGAGTRLSVL.

This clonotype was seen ten or more times. The J gene is TRBJ2-7, the V gene TRBV28; the D gene is possibly TRBD1 (6 bases). Deletions cut 7 bases from V and 3 bases from J, with 16 bases between. Germline CDR1 and CDR2: MDHEN and SYDVKM. The CDR3 sequence is 14 residues long. CDR3 nucleotide sequence: TGTGCCAGCACGACCACGGGCAGGGGCTACGAGCAGTACTTC. Its translation is CASTTTGRGYEQYF. Combining the CDR3 with reference TRBV28 and TRBJ2-7 gives the whole variable domain DVKVTQSSRYLVKRTGEKVFLECVQDMDHENMFWYRQDPGLGLRLIYFSYDVKMKEKGDIPEGYSVSREKKERFSLILESASTNQTSMYLCASTTTGRGYEQYFGPGTRLTVT.

This clonotype was recorded many times. This rearrangement joins TRBV28 to TRBJ2-7, with D possibly called TRBD1 or TRBD2 (6 bases each). The V gene's germline CDR1 is MDHEN and CDR2 SYDVKM. The CDR3 is 13 amino acids. V gave up 9 bases and J gave up 2 bases, with 14 bases separating them. CDR3 region: CASEGEAPYEQYF. In nucleotides, the CDR3 is TGTGCCAGTGAGGGGGAGGCCCCCTACGAGCAGTACTTC.